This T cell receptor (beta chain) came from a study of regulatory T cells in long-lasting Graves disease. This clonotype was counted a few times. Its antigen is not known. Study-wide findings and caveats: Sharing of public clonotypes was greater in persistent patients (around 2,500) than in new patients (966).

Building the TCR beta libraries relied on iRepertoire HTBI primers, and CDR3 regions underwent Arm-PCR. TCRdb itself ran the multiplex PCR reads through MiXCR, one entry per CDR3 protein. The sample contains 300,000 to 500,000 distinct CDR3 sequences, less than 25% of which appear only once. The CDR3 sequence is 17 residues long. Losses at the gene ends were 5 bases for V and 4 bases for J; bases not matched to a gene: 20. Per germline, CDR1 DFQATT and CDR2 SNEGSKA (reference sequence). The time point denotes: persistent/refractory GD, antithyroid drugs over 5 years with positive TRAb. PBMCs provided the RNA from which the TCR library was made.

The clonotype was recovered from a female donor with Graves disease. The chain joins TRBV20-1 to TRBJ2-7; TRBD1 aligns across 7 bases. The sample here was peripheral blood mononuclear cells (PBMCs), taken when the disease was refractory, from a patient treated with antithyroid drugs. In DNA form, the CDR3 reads TGCAGTGCTGTAAACTTAGACAGGGTAACCATGACGTACGAGCAGTACTTC. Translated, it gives CSAVNLDRVTMTYEQYF.